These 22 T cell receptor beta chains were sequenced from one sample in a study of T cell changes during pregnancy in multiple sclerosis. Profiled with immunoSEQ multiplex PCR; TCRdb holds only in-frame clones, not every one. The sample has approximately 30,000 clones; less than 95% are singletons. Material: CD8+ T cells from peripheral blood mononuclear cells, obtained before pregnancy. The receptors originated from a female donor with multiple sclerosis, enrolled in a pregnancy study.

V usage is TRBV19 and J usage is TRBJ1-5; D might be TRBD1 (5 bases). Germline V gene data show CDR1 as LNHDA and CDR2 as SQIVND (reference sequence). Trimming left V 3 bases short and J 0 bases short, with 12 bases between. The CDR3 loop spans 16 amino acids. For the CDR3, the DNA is TGTGCCAGTAGTATTGGGGCAGATTATAGCAATCAGCCCCAGCATTTT. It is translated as CASSIGADYSNQPQHF.

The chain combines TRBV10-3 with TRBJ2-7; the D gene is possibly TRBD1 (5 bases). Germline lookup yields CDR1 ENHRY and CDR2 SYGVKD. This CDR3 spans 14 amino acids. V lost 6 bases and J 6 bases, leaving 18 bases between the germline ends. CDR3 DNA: TGTGCCATCAGAAATCAGGGTACCGATCGCGAGCAGTACTTC. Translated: CAIRNQGTDREQYF.

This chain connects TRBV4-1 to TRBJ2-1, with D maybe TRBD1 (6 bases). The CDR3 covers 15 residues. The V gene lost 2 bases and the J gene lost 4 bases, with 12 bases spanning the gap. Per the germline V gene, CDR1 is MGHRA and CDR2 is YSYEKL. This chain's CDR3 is CASSQSGTSYNEQFF. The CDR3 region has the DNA TGCGCCAGCAGCCAAAGTGGGACATCATACAATGAGCAGTTCTTC.

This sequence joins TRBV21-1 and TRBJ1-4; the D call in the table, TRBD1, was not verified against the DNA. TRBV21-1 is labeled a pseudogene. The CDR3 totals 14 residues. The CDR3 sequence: CASSRQVKYEKLFF. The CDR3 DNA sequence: TGTGCCAGCAGTAGACAGGTCAAATATGAAAAACTGTTTTTT.

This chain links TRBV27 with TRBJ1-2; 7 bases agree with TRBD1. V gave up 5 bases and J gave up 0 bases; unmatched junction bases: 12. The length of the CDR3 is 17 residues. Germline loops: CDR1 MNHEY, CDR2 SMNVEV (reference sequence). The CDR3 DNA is TGTGCCAGCAGTCCTTCCCCCGGACAGGACCCTAACTATGGCTACACCTTC. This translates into CASSPSPGQDPNYGYTF.

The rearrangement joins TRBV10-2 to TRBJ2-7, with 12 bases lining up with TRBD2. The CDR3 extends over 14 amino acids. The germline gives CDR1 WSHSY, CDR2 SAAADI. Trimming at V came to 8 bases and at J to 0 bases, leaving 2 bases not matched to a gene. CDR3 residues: CASATSGSSYEQYF. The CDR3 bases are TGCGCCAGCGCGACTAGCGGGAGCTCCTACGAGCAGTACTTC.

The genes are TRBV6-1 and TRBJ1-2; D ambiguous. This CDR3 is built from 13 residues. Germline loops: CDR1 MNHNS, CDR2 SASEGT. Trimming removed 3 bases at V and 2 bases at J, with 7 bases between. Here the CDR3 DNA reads TGTGCCAGCAGTGATCCTCGGAACTATGGCTACACCTTC. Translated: CASSDPRNYGYTF.

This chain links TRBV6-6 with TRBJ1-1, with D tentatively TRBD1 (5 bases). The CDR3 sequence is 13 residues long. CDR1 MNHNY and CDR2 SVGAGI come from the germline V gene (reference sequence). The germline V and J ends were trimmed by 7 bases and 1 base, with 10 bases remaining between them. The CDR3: CASTTGGNTEAFF. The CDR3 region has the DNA TGTGCCAGCACCACCGGGGGGAACACTGAAGCTTTCTTT.

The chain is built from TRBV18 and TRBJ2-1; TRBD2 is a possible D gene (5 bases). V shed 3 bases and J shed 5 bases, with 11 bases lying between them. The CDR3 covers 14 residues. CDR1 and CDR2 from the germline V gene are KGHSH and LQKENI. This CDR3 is CASSPMDSNNEQFF. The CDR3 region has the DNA TGTGCCAGCTCACCCATGGACTCTAACAATGAGCAGTTCTTC.

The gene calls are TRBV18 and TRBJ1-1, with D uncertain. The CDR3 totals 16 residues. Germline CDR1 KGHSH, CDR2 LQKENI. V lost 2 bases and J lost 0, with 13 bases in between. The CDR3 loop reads CASSPLREGMNTEAFF. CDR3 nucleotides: TGTGCCAGCTCACCATTGAGGGAAGGCATGAACACTGAAGCTTTCTTT.

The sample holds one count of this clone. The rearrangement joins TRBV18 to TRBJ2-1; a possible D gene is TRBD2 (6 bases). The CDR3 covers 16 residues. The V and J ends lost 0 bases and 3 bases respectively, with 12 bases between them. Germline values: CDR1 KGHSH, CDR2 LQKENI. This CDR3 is CASSPPASDYYNEQFF. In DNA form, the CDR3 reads TGTGCCAGCTCACCACCGGCTAGCGACTACTACAATGAGCAGTTCTTC. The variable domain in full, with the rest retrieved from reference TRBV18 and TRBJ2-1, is NAGVMQNPRHLVRRRGQEARLRCSPMKGHSHVYWYRQLPEEGLKFMVYLQKENIIDESGMPKERFSAEFPKEGPSILRIQQVVRGDSAAYFCASSPPASDYYNEQFFGPGTRLTVL.

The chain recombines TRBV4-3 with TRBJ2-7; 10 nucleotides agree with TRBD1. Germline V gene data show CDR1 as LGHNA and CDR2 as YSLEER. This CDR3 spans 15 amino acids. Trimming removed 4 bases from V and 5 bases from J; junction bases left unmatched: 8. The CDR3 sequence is CASSRRQGAMDEQYF. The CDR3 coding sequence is TGCGCCAGCAGCCGCCGACAGGGGGCGATGGACGAGCAGTACTTC.

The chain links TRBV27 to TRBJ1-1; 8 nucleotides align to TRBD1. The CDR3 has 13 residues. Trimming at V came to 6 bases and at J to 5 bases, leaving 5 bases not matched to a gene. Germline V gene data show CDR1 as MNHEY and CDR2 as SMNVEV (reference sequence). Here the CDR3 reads CASSLDRGTEAFF. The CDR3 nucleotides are TGTGCCAGCAGCCTTGACAGGGGTACTGAAGCTTTCTTT.

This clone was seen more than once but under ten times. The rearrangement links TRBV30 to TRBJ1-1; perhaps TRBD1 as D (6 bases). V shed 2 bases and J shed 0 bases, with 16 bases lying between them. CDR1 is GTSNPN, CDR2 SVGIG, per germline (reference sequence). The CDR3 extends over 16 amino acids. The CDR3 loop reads CAWSKEGGALNTEAFF. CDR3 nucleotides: TGTGCCTGGAGTAAAGAAGGGGGGGCCTTGAACACTGAAGCTTTCTTT.

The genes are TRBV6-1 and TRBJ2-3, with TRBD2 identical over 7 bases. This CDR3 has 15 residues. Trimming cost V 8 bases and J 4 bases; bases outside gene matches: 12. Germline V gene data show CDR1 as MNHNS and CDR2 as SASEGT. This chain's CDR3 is CASRPGGSDADTQYF. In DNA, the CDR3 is TGTGCCAGCCGACCGGGCGGGAGTGACGCAGATACGCAGTATTTT.

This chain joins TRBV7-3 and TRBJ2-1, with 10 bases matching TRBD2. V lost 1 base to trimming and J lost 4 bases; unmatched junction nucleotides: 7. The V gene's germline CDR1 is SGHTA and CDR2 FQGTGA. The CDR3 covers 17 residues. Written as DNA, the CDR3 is TGTGCCAGCAGCTTAAAACTAGCGGGGACTCCATACAATGAGCAGTTCTTC. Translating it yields CASSLKLAGTPYNEQFF.

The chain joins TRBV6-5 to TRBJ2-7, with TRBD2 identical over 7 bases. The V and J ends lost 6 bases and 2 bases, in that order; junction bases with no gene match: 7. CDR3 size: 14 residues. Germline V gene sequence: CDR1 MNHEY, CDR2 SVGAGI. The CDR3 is CASSLSGRPYEQYF. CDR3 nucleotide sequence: TGTGCCAGCAGCCTTAGCGGGCGTCCCTACGAGCAGTACTTC.

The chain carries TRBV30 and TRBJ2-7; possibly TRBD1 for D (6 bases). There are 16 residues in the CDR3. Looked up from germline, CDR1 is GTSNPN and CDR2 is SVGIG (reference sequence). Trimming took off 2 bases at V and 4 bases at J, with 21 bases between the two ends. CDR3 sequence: CAWSRTGTLEKYEQYF. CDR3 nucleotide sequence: TGTGCCTGGAGTCGGACCGGGACACTAGAAAAATACGAGCAGTACTTC.

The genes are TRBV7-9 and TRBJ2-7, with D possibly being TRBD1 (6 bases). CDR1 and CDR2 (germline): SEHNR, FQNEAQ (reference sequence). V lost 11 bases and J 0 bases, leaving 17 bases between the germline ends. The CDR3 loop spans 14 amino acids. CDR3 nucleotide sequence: TGTGCCTTACCGAACCGGGACAACTCCTACGAGCAGTACTTC. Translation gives CALPNRDNSYEQYF.

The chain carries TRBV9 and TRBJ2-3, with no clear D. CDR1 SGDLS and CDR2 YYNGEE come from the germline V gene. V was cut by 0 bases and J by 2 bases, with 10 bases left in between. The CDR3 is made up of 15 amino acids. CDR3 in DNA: TGTGCCAGCAGCGTAGGGGCGATCTTCACAGATACGCAGTATTTT. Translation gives CASSVGAIFTDTQYF.

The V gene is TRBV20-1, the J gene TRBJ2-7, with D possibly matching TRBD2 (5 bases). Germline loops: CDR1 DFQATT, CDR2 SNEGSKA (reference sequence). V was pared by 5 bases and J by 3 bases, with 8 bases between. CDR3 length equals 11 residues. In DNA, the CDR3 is TGCAGTGCTCCCGGGGTCTACGAGCAGTACTTC. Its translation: CSAPGVYEQYF.

In DNA form, the CDR3 reads TGTGCCAGCAGCCATGGGCAGGGGACCACCTACGAGCAGTACTTC. Translation gives CASSHGQGTTYEQYF. V gene TRBV7-2 combines with J gene TRBJ2-7, with D perhaps matching TRBD1 (6 bases). The V end lost 5 bases, the J end lost 2 bases, and 16 bases lay between the germline ends. This CDR3 has 15 amino acids. CDR1 SGHTA and CDR2 FQGNSA come from the germline V gene. The whole variable domain, remainder taken from reference TRBV7-2 and TRBJ2-7, is GAGVSQSPSNKVTEKGKDVELRCDPISGHTALYWYRQSLGQGLEFLIYFQGNSAPDKSGLPSDRFSAERTGGSVSTLTIQRTQQEDSAVYLCASSHGQGTTYEQYFGPGTRLTVT.